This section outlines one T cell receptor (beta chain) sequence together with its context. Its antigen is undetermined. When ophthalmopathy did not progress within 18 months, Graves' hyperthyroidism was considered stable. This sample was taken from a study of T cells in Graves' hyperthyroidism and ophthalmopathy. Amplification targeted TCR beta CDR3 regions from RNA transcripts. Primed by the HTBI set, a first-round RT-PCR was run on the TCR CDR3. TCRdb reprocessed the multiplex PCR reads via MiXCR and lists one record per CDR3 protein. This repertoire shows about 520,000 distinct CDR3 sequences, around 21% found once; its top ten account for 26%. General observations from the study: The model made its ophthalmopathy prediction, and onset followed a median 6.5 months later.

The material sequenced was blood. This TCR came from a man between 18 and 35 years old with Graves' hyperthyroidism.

The CDR3 region has the DNA TGTGCCAGCAGTGACTCGCACAGGGGGCGATCTGAAGCTTTCTTT. This codes for CASSDSHRGRSEAFF. V gene TRBV6-4 combines with J gene TRBJ1-1; 9 bases align to TRBD1. J lost 6 bases, V lost 0 bases, and 5 bases had no gene match. Germline-derived CDR1 and CDR2 are MRHNA and SNTAGT. The length of the CDR3 is 15 residues.